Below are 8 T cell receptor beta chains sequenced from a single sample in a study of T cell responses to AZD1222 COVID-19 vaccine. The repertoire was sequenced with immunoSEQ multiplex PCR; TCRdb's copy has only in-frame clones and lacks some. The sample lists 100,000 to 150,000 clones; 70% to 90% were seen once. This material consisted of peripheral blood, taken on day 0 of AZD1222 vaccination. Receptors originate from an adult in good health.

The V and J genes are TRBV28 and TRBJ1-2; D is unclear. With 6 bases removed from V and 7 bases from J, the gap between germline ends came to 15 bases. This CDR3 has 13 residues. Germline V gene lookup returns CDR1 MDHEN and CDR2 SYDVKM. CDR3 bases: TGTGCCAGCAGACCCCCTGGGGTGGGTGGCTACACCTTC. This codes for CASRPPGVGGYTF.

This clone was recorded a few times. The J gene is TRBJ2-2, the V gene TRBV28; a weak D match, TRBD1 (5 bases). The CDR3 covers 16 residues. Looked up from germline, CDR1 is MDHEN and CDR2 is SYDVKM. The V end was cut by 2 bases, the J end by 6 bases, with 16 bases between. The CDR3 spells CASSLSRAARAGELFF. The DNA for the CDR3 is TGTGCCAGCAGTTTAAGCAGGGCCGCACGCGCCGGGGAGCTGTTTTTT. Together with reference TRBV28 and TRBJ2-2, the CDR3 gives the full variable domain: DVKVTQSSRYLVKRTGEKVFLECVQDMDHENMFWYRQDPGLGLRLIYFSYDVKMKEKGDIPEGYSVSREKKERFSLILESASTNQTSMYLCASSLSRAARAGELFFGEGSRLTVL.

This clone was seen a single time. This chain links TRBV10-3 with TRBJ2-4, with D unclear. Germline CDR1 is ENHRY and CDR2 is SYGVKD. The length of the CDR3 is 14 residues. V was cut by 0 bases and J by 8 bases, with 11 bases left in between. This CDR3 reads CAISESFGLDIQYF. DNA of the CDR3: TGTGCCATCAGTGAGTCGTTTGGGTTGGACATTCAGTACTTC.

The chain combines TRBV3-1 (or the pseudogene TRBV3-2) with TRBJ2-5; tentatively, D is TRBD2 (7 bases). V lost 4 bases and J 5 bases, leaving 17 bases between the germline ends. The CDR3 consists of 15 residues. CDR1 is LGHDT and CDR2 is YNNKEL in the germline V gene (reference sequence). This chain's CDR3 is CASSRGAGAEETQYF. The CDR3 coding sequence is TGTGCCAGCAGCCGAGGGGCGGGGGCGGAGGAGACCCAGTACTTC.

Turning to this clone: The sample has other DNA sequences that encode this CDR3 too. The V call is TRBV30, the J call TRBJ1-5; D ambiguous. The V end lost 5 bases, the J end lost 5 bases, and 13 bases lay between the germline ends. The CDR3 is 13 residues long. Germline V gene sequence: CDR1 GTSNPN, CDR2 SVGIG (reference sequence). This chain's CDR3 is CAWGRGGDQPQHF. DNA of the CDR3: TGTGCCTGGGGCCGTGGCGGAGATCAGCCCCAGCATTTT. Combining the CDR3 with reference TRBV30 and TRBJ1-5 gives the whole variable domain SQTIHQWPATLVQPVGSPLSLECTVEGTSNPNLYWYRQAAGRGLQLLFYSVGIGQISSEVPQNLSASRPQDRQFILSSKKLLLSDSGFYLCAWGRGGDQPQHFGDGTRLSIL.

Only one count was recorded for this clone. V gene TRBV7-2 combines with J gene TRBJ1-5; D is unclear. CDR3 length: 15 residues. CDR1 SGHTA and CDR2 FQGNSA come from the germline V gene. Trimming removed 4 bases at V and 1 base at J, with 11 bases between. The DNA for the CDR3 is TGTGCCAGCAGCTCAGGAGGCGAAAGCAATCAGCCCCAGCATTTT. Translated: CASSSGGESNQPQHF.

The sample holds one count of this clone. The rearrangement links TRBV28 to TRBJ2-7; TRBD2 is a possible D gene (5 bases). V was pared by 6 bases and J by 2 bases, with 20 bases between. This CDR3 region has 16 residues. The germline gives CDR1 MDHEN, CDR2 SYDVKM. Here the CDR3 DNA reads TGTGCCAGCAGCCCAGCTCTGGCACTGGGAGCCTACGAGCAGTACTTC. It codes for CASSPALALGAYEQYF.

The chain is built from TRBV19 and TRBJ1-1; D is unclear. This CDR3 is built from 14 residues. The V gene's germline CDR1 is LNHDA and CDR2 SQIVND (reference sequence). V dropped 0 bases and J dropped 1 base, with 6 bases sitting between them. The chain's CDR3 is CASSIDSGNTEAFF. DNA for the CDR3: TGTGCCAGTAGTATAGATTCAGGGAACACTGAAGCTTTCTTT. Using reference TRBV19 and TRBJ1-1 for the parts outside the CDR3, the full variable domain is DGGITQSPKYLFRKEGQNVTLSCEQNLNHDAMYWYRQDPGQGLRLIYYSQIVNDFQKGDIAEGYSVSREKKESFPLTVTSAQKNPTAFYLCASSIDSGNTEAFFGQGTRLTVV.